This T cell receptor beta chain comes out of a study of shared clonotypes between healthy human individuals. The CDR3 is 13 amino acids. Per germline, CDR1 MNHNS and CDR2 SASEGT. Deletions cut 7 bases from V and 1 base from J, with 10 bases between. This clone was detected once. Its cognate antigen is unknown. Profiled with immunoSEQ multiplex PCR; TCRdb holds only in-frame clones, not every one. The sample has over a million clones, 95% to 99% seen once. Points from the study as a whole: Sharing across four donors was highest in naive CD4 (roughly 5%) and lowest in memory CD8 (around 0.4%).

The rearrangement links TRBV6-1 to TRBJ1-1; perhaps TRBD1 as D (5 bases). The source of this sequence is a man aged 25 to 45 in good health. Sequenced material: naive CD4+ T cells sorted from blood. Subset here: CD45RA+ positively selected. The CDR3 reads CASTLTANTEAFF. The CDR3 DNA follows: TGTGCCAGCACCCTGACAGCGAACACTGAAGCTTTCTTT.